The clone carrying this TCR beta chain was recorded at least ten times. The antigen is not known. CDR1 and CDR2 (germline): DFQATT, SNEGSKA (reference sequence). The CDR3 runs to 16 residues. V lost 0 bases and J lost 4; bases outside the gene matches: 6. Amplification targeted TCR beta CDR3 regions from RNA transcripts. A first-round RT-PCR of the TCR CDR3 used the HTBI primer set. Each CDR3 protein is one row after TCRdb ran MiXCR on the multiplex PCR reads. In the table there are fewer than 650,000 distinct CDR3 sequences, under 15% of which are singletons. The data were obtained in a study of T cells in Graves' hyperthyroidism and ophthalmopathy. Findings and limits, study-wide: Classification by a 13 V-J model distinguished ophthalmopathy from stable hyperthyroidism.

The TCR was taken from a woman aged 40 to 50 with Graves' ophthalmopathy. Sequenced: blood. This chain connects TRBV20-1 to TRBJ2-6; 7 nucleotides match TRBD2. The CDR3 bases are TGCAGTGCTAGAGACCACAGCGGGACCGGGGCCAACGTCCTGACTTTC. Protein: CSARDHSGTGANVLTF.